Each of the 24 T cell receptor beta chains below was sequenced from the same sample in a study of T cell responses to AZD1222 COVID-19 vaccine. Here immunoSEQ multiplex PCR was the method, and the copy in TCRdb shows in-frame clones only, minus some. The data contain 120,000 to 150,000 clones, roughly nine tenths of them singletons. The input for sequencing was peripheral blood, taken 28 days after the second AZD1222 dose. Every receptor here comes from an adult who received the AZD1222 COVID-19 vaccine.

The chain carries TRBV7-8 and TRBJ1-2; 9 bases agree with TRBD1. The length of the CDR3 is 13 residues. Germline CDR1 is SGHVS and CDR2 is FQNEAQ. Trimming at V came to 5 bases and at J to 6 bases, leaving 4 bases not matched to a gene. The CDR3 region has the DNA TGTGCCAGCAGCGAGGACAGGGGAAATGGCTACACCTTC. Its translation is CASSEDRGNGYTF.

V gene TRBV7-9 combines with J gene TRBJ1-1, with a tentative D call TRBD1 (5 bases). The V gene lost 5 bases and the J gene lost 11 bases, with 18 bases spanning the gap. The CDR3 contains 13 residues. Germline-derived CDR1 and CDR2 are SEHNR and FQNEAQ (reference sequence). The chain's CDR3 is CASSPEGTRTAFF. In DNA, the CDR3 is TGTGCCAGCAGCCCAGAAGGGACTCGGACGGCTTTCTTT.

The chain carries TRBV3-1 (or the pseudogene TRBV3-2) and TRBJ1-3; 8 positions agree with TRBD1. Per the germline V gene, CDR1 is LGHDT and CDR2 is YNNKEL (reference sequence). The CDR3 length is 17 residues. V shed 5 bases and J 1 base; nucleotides not matched to a gene: 10. The chain's CDR3 is CASSGIGQGTSGNTIYF. The CDR3 bases are TGTGCCAGCAGCGGAATTGGACAGGGTACGTCTGGAAACACCATATATTTT.

The chain uses TRBV10-3 and TRBJ1-1; 11 bases are shared with TRBD1. Germline CDR1 is ENHRY and CDR2 is SYGVKD. The CDR3 runs to 17 residues. Trimming removed 8 bases from V and 0 bases from J; junction bases left unmatched: 11. CDR3 coding DNA: TGTGCCATCCTACCGGACAGGGGGCATGGTATGAACACTGAAGCTTTCTTT. The encoded protein is CAILPDRGHGMNTEAFF.

This clone was recorded only once. The V call is TRBV7-9, the J call TRBJ1-2; 8 positions match TRBD1. Germline CDR1 SEHNR, CDR2 FQNEAQ (reference sequence). V lost 3 bases to trimming and J lost 5 bases; unmatched junction nucleotides: 5. The CDR3 covers 14 residues. CDR3 residues: CASSFRDRTYGYTF. The CDR3 region has the DNA TGTGCCAGCAGCTTCCGGGACAGGACATATGGCTACACCTTC.

The rearrangement joins TRBV3-1 (or the pseudogene TRBV3-2) to TRBJ2-7; 7 bases are shared with TRBD1. V lost 4 bases and J lost 4; bases outside the gene matches: 10. This CDR3 has 15 amino acids. Germline V lookup: CDR1 LGHDT, CDR2 YNNKEL (reference sequence). The DNA of the CDR3 is TGTGCCAGCAGCCGCGTAGAGGGGGCTCTTTACGAGCAGTACTTC. Protein: CASSRVEGALYEQYF.

This chain uses TRBV30 with TRBJ1-2, with D uncertain. The CDR3 length is 13 residues. The germline gives CDR1 GTSNPN, CDR2 SVGIG (reference sequence). V was cut by 2 bases and J by 2 bases, with 9 bases left in between. The CDR3 sequence: CAWSYDVNYGYTF. The CDR3 DNA follows: TGTGCCTGGAGTTATGATGTGAACTATGGCTACACCTTC.

This clone has a handful of counts. The genes are TRBV3-1 (or the pseudogene TRBV3-2) and TRBJ2-2; D is ambiguous. Trimming took 4 bases from V and 7 from J, leaving 4 bases between them. This CDR3 is built from 11 residues. From germline, CDR1 is LGHDT and CDR2 YNNKEL (reference sequence). CDR3 in amino acids: CASSRSGELFF. In DNA form, the CDR3 reads TGTGCCAGCAGCCGGAGCGGGGAGCTGTTTTTT.

The rearrangement joins TRBV7-9 to TRBJ1-2; the D gene is possibly TRBD1 (5 bases). V lost 1 base and J 4 bases, leaving 7 bases between the germline ends. The CDR3 spans 13 residues. Germline CDR1 and CDR2: SEHNR and FQNEAQ (reference sequence). Here the CDR3 reads CASSLGDGYGYTF. The CDR3 coding sequence is TGTGCCAGCAGCTTAGGGGACGGCTATGGCTACACCTTC.

The rearrangement joins TRBV28 to TRBJ2-7, with TRBD1 matching over 7 bases. Germline V lookup: CDR1 MDHEN, CDR2 SYDVKM. The CDR3 contains 14 residues. J gave up 2 bases and V 2 bases, and 3 bases lay outside the gene matches. DNA of the CDR3: TGTGCCAGCAGTTTAGGGACAGCCACCTACGAGCAGTACTTC. This sequence encodes CASSLGTATYEQYF.

The chain is built from TRBV5-6 and TRBJ2-3; D not certain. V was cut by 1 base and J by 1 base, with 4 bases left in between. The CDR3 is 13 amino acids. Germline lookup yields CDR1 SGHDT and CDR2 YYEEEE. The CDR3 reads CASSLYGTDTQYF. CDR3 sequence (DNA): TGTGCCAGCAGCTTGTACGGCACAGATACGCAGTATTTT.

V and J are TRBV27 and TRBJ2-5; D may be TRBD1 (6 bases). CDR1 and CDR2 from the germline V gene are MNHEY and SMNVEV (reference sequence). With 5 bases removed from V and 1 base from J, the gap between germline ends came to 14 bases. The length of the CDR3 is 15 residues. The CDR3 nucleotides read TGTGCCAGCAGTACATACCGGGACATCCAAGAGACCCAGTACTTC. Translated, it gives CASSTYRDIQETQYF.

The chain joins TRBV6-5 to TRBJ1-5; D unresolved. Germline loops: CDR1 MNHEY, CDR2 SVGAGI. This CDR3 has 13 amino acids. The V gene lost 6 bases and the J gene lost 7 bases, with 13 bases spanning the gap. Here the CDR3 reads CASSGGWGQPQHF. DNA of the CDR3: TGTGCCAGCAGCGGAGGATGGGGACAGCCCCAGCATTTT.

The chain carries TRBV19 and TRBJ1-5; D is possibly TRBD1 (6 bases). This CDR3 is 13 amino acids long. Germline values: CDR1 LNHDA, CDR2 SQIVND (reference sequence). Trimming took off 6 bases at V and 3 bases at J, with 9 bases between the two ends. CDR3 sequence (DNA): TGTGCCAGTAGCGACAGGCTCAATCAGCCCCAGCATTTT. Translation gives CASSDRLNQPQHF.

The rearrangement uses TRBV6-2 or TRBV6-3 and TRBJ2-3; TRBD1 or TRBD2 may be the D gene (5 bases each). CDR3 size: 14 residues. V was pared by 4 bases and J by 2 bases, with 10 bases between. The germline CDR1 and CDR2 sequences are MNHEY and SVGEGT. The chain's CDR3 is CASSSLGDTDTQYF. The CDR3 nucleotides are TGTGCCAGCAGTTCTTTGGGGGACACAGATACGCAGTATTTT.

V is TRBV5-1 and J is TRBJ1-3; no definite D call. V dropped 6 bases and J dropped 3 bases, with 7 bases sitting between them. The CDR3 runs 12 residues. CDR1 and CDR2 from the germline V gene are SGHRS and YFSETQ. The CDR3 DNA reads TGCGCCAGCAAGGAAGATGGAAACACCATATATTTT. Protein sequence: CASKEDGNTIYF.

V gene TRBV5-4 combines with J gene TRBJ2-4, with D perhaps being TRBD1 or TRBD2 (5 bases each). Trimming left V 0 bases short and J 2 bases short, with 15 bases between. CDR1 is SGHNT and CDR2 is YYREEE in the germline V gene (reference sequence). This CDR3 spans 17 amino acids. CDR3 loop: CASSLAGERTTKNIQYF. Here the CDR3 DNA reads TGTGCCAGCAGCTTGGCCGGGGAGCGGACAACCAAAAACATTCAGTACTTC.

This clone was detected once. This chain joins TRBV28 and TRBJ2-7; no firm D call. Germline V gene sequence: CDR1 MDHEN, CDR2 SYDVKM. This CDR3 contains 13 residues. Trimming removed 7 bases at V and 2 bases at J, with 12 bases between. The CDR3 loop reads CASTSPWPYEQYV. The CDR3 coding sequence is TGTGCCAGCACTTCCCCCTGGCCCTACGAGCAGTACGTC.

This clone was recorded only once. J is TRBJ2-7 and V is TRBV6-5; D is undetermined. The ends were cut back, 6 bases at V and 1 base at J, with 4 bases in the middle. This CDR3 has 11 residues. Germline CDR1 reads MNHEY; CDR2 reads SVGAGI. The CDR3 DNA is TGTGCCAGCAGCTTTTCCTACGAGCAGTACTTC. Translation: CASSFSYEQYF.

The rearrangement uses TRBV18 and TRBJ1-2; D is perhaps TRBD1 (6 bases). This CDR3 is 16 amino acids long. The V gene lost 5 bases and the J gene lost 4 bases, with 20 bases spanning the gap. Germline CDR1 KGHSH, CDR2 LQKENI. CDR3 nucleotide sequence: TGTGCCAGCTCAATCGTTCCCCCAGGACAGACCTATGGCTACACCTTC. Translating gives CASSIVPPGQTYGYTF. Full variable domain (remainder filled in from reference TRBV18 and TRBJ1-2): NAGVMQNPRHLVRRRGQEARLRCSPMKGHSHVYWYRQLPEEGLKFMVYLQKENIIDESGMPKERFSAEFPKEGPSILRIQQVVRGDSAAYFCASSIVPPGQTYGYTFGSGTRLTVV.

The rearrangement uses TRBV24-1 and TRBJ2-1, with D unclear. Trimming removed 5 bases from V and 3 bases from J, with 7 bases in between. In germline, CDR1 is KGHDR, CDR2 SFDVKD. CDR3 length equals 13 residues. CDR3 in amino acids: CATSGSSYNEQFF. As DNA, the CDR3 is TGTGCCACCAGTGGATCCAGCTACAATGAGCAGTTCTTC.

The CDR3 spells CASSLMGVDEQYF. For the CDR3, the DNA is TGTGCCAGTAGTTTAATGGGGGTTGACGAGCAGTACTTC. The chain carries TRBV19 and TRBJ2-7; D might be TRBD1 or TRBD2, each matching 5 bases. The germline CDR1 and CDR2 sequences are LNHDA and SQIVND (reference sequence). The CDR3 loop spans 13 amino acids. Trimming left V 5 bases short and J 5 bases short, with 13 bases between.

The chain couples TRBV18 to TRBJ1-4, with D tentatively TRBD1 (5 bases). The CDR3 has 12 amino acids. CDR1 and CDR2 (germline): KGHSH, LQKENI. The germline V and J ends were trimmed by 6 bases and 12 bases, with 14 bases remaining between them. The CDR3 DNA follows: TGTGCCAGCTCGCGGGACCGCGAAGAACTGTTTTTT. Its translation is CASSRDREELFF.

The chain is built from TRBV7-7 and TRBJ2-5; 9 nucleotides align to TRBD1. The V and J ends lost 5 bases and 4 bases, in that order; junction bases with no gene match: 5. Germline V lookup: CDR1 SSHAT, CDR2 FNYEAQ (reference sequence). The CDR3 is 14 residues long. The CDR3, as DNA: TGTGCCAGCAGCACGGGACAGGGCATAGAGACCCAGTACTTC. Protein sequence: CASSTGQGIETQYF.